The 18 T cell receptor beta chains in this list originate from one sample, sequenced in a study of beta chain features in type 1 diabetes. Study-wide results and limits: Significant though moderate, a shortening of TCRB CDR3s appeared in all four CD4+ subsets of Type 1 diabetes patients.

Expressed TCRB transcripts got sequenced, as all isolated RNA was reverse transcribed. Repertoires were generated with immunoSEQ multiplex PCR, while TCRdb's copy carries only in-frame clones and drops some. The sample consists of roughly 160,000 clones, approximately 9% of them appearing once. Their target antigens are unknown. The specimen sequenced was central memory CD4+ T cells from blood. The source of these receptors is a woman aged 18 to 35 with type 1 diabetes.

The table lists this clone with a few counts. This chain uses TRBV29-1 with TRBJ2-3; no firm D call. CDR1 and CDR2 (germline): SQVTM, ANQGSEA. Trimming shortened V by 7 bases and J by 2 bases, and 19 bases separated the two germline ends. This CDR3 is 15 amino acids long. The CDR3 reads CSAGSGSENTDTQYF. The CDR3 DNA reads as TGCAGCGCGGGTAGTGGCTCAGAAAACACAGATACGCAGTATTTT.

The chain recombines TRBV4-1 with TRBJ2-7, with 8 bases identical to TRBD2. CDR1 is MGHRA, CDR2 YSYEKL, per germline. This CDR3 region has 13 residues. Germline trimming cut 5 bases from V and 4 bases from J; bases unmatched to any gene: 4. CDR3 loop: CASSFAGGYEQYF. CDR3 DNA sequence: TGCGCCAGCAGCTTCGCGGGGGGTTACGAGCAGTACTTC.

The sample holds a few counts of this clone. This chain uses TRBV7-2 with TRBJ2-7; TRBD2 aligns across 8 bases. CDR3 size: 14 residues. Germline trimming cut 2 bases from V and 3 bases from J; bases unmatched to any gene: 3. Germline CDR1 and CDR2: SGHTA and FQGNSA. CDR3 DNA sequence: TGTGCCAGCAGCTTAATCGGGAGGGACTACGAGCAGTACTTC. Translated, it gives CASSLIGRDYEQYF.

This clone appeared a few times. The V call is TRBV7-2, the J call TRBJ2-1; 8 nucleotides line up with TRBD2. CDR3 length: 14 amino acids. Germline V gene sequence: CDR1 SGHTA, CDR2 FQGNSA. V lost 4 bases, J lost 5 bases, and 4 bases stayed unmatched. CDR3 bases: TGTGCCAGCAGCTCGACTAGCGAGAACAATGAGCAGTTCTTC. It translates to CASSSTSENNEQFF.

This clone appeared a few times. The chain uses TRBV4-3 and TRBJ1-1; 8 bases map to TRBD1. The CDR3 runs 17 residues. J was trimmed by 8 bases and V by 0 bases; bases with no gene match: 14. Germline values: CDR1 LGHNA, CDR2 YSLEER. The CDR3 DNA follows: TGCGCCAGCAGCCAAGATTGGGGACAGGAGGGTTTTCGAGAAGCTTTCTTT. It specifies CASSQDWGQEGFREAFF.

V gene TRBV6-5 combines with J gene TRBJ1-6, with 7 bases aligning to TRBD1. CDR3 length: 14 amino acids. With V trimmed by 8 bases and J by 5 bases, 6 bases remained unmatched. Germline V gene sequence: CDR1 MNHEY, CDR2 SVGAGI. The CDR3 nucleotides are TGTGCCAGCCGCCGGGACAGTCATAATTCACCCCTCCACTTT. It encodes CASRRDSHNSPLHF.

This clone came up a few times. V is TRBV30 and J is TRBJ1-6; perhaps TRBD1 as D (5 bases). This CDR3 spans 13 amino acids. Germline values: CDR1 GTSNPN, CDR2 SVGIG (reference sequence). V lost 2 bases and J lost 8, with 10 bases in between. CDR3 DNA sequence: TGTGCCTGGAGTAGACAGACAGATTCACCCCTCCACTTT. Encoded protein: CAWSRQTDSPLHF.

This clone was detected a few times. The V and J genes are TRBV5-4 and TRBJ2-6; D is uncertain. The CDR3 has 15 amino acids. V shed 1 base and J shed 2 bases, with 7 bases lying between them. Germline CDR1 reads SGHNT; CDR2 reads YYREEE (reference sequence). CDR3 sequence: CASSLRTTGANVLTF. CDR3 DNA: TGTGCCAGCAGCTTGAGAACTACTGGGGCCAACGTCCTGACTTTC.

Comments on this clone: Other DNA sequences from this sample encode an identical CDR3 as well. This chain links TRBV7-2 with TRBJ2-3; TRBD2 might be the D (6 bases). Per germline, CDR1 SGHTA and CDR2 FQGNSA. The CDR3 loop spans 15 amino acids. Trimming left V 5 bases short and J 0 bases short, with 12 bases between. In nucleotides, the CDR3 is TGTGCCAGCAGCCCGGACTACCTGAGCACAGATACGCAGTATTTT. It specifies CASSPDYLSTDTQYF. Variable domain in full (rest from reference TRBV7-2 and TRBJ2-3): GAGVSQSPSNKVTEKGKDVELRCDPISGHTALYWYRQSLGQGLEFLIYFQGNSAPDKSGLPSDRFSAERTGGSVSTLTIQRTQQEDSAVYLCASSPDYLSTDTQYFGPGTRLTVL.

This chain connects TRBV7-9 to TRBJ2-5; unclear D gene. CDR1 and CDR2 from the germline V gene are SEHNR and FQNEAQ (reference sequence). V lost 3 bases and J lost 5, with 7 bases in between. There are 12 residues in the CDR3. CDR3 coding DNA: TGTGCCAGCAGCTTCGAGTGGGAGACCCAGTACTTC. It specifies CASSFEWETQYF. The whole variable domain, filled in from reference TRBV7-9 and TRBJ2-5, reads DTGVSQNPRHKITKRGQNVTFRCDPISEHNRLYWYRQTLGQGPEFLTYFQNEAQLEKSRLLSDRFSAERPKGSFSTLEIQRTEQGDSAMYLCASSFEWETQYFGPGTRLLVL.

This sequence joins TRBV6-5 and TRBJ2-7; tentatively, D is TRBD1 (5 bases). The CDR3 is 14 residues long. The ends were cut back, 0 bases at V and 5 bases at J, with 11 bases in the middle. CDR1 MNHEY and CDR2 SVGAGI come from the germline V gene. The CDR3 reads CASSYSAGFHEQYF. The CDR3 DNA is TGTGCCAGCAGTTACTCGGCAGGGTTCCACGAGCAGTACTTC.

The rearrangement uses TRBV19 and TRBJ2-1, with 7 bases fitting TRBD1. The CDR3 totals 13 residues. The V gene end was trimmed by 5 bases and the J gene end by 7 bases; junction bases not matched to a gene: 5. Germline V gene data show CDR1 as LNHDA and CDR2 as SQIVND (reference sequence). The CDR3 DNA follows: TGTGCCAGTAGTGTAACAGGGGAAAATGAGCAGTTCTTC. It codes for CASSVTGENEQFF.

Only a few counts were recorded for this clone. The chain combines TRBV2 with TRBJ2-5; D uncertain. The CDR3 is 12 residues long. Germline V gene data show CDR1 as SNHLY and CDR2 as FYNNEI. V was shortened by 6 bases and J by 0 bases, with 5 bases between the two germline ends. The chain's CDR3 is CASRPDQETQYF. CDR3 DNA: TGTGCCAGCAGGCCGGACCAAGAGACCCAGTACTTC.

The chain combines TRBV28 with TRBJ1-5; 11 nucleotides align to TRBD1. J was trimmed by 1 base and V by 8 bases; bases with no gene match: 4. Germline V gene sequence: CDR1 MDHEN, CDR2 SYDVKM. The CDR3 is made up of 15 amino acids. The DNA of the CDR3 is TGTGCCAGCGGTGGACAGGGGGCCAGCAATCAGCCCCAGCATTTT. It yields the protein CASGGQGASNQPQHF.

This clone came up a few times. The V call is TRBV15, the J call TRBJ1-4; D possibly corresponds to TRBD1 (5 bases). The CDR3 runs 13 residues. Germline CDR1 LNHNV, CDR2 YYDKDF (reference sequence). V was cut by 0 bases and J by 12 bases, with 11 bases left in between. Here the CDR3 DNA reads TGTGCCACCAGCAGAGACCCCACGACAGAACTGTTTTTT. Encoded protein: CATSRDPTTELFF.

This clone occurred a few times. The V gene is TRBV5-4, the J gene TRBJ2-2; 7 bases match TRBD1. The CDR3 consists of 15 residues. In germline, CDR1 is SGHNT, CDR2 YYREEE (reference sequence). The ends lost 5 bases at V and 0 bases at J; junction bases unmatched: 4. In nucleotides, the CDR3 is TGTGCCAGCAGACGGGACAGAGCGAACACCGGGGAGCTGTTTTTT. Protein product: CASRRDRANTGELFF.

The chain joins TRBV29-1 to TRBJ2-3; 7 bases match TRBD2. Trimming took 4 bases from V and 1 from J; bases not matched to a gene: 11. The CDR3 has 16 amino acids. Looked up from germline, CDR1 is SQVTM and CDR2 is ANQGSEA. Written as DNA, the CDR3 is TGCAGCGTTGGGGCTAGCGGCCTCTCTGGCACAGATACGCAGTATTTT. This translates into CSVGASGLSGTDTQYF.

The chain employs TRBV4-3 and TRBJ1-6; no firm D call. CDR1 is LGHNA, CDR2 YSLEER, per germline. The length of the CDR3 is 16 residues. V was pared by 0 bases and J by 5 bases, with 11 bases between. CDR3 in amino acids: CASSQEPHGNNSPLHF. Here the CDR3 DNA reads TGCGCCAGCAGCCAAGAGCCCCACGGGAATAATTCACCCCTCCACTTT.